The 20 T cell receptor beta chains reported below all come from one sample, sequenced in a study of CD8+CD57+ T cells in acquired aplastic anemia. CDR3 and TCR beta VDJ profiling relied on a genomic DNA template. A single record per CDR3 protein comes from TCRdb applying MiXCR to the reads. The sample shows some 130,000 distinct CDR3 sequences, around 50% of them seen only once. The sample consisted of sorted CD4+, CD8+, or CD8+CD57+ T cells (not recorded which) from PBMCs. Receptor source: a human donor in good health, serving as a control.

At least ten counts were recorded for this clonotype. This chain connects TRBV6-1 to TRBJ1-5; the D gene is possibly TRBD1 (5 bases). V dropped 9 bases and J dropped 2 bases, with 11 bases sitting between them. The CDR3 length is 13 residues. Germline V CDR1 and CDR2: MNHNS, SASEGT. CDR3 protein: CASGWDGNQPQHF. The CDR3 DNA sequence: TGTGCCAGTGGGTGGGACGGCAATCAGCCCCAGCATTTT.

The chain is built from TRBV20-1 and TRBJ2-2; 9 bases map to TRBD2. Germline V CDR1 and CDR2: DFQATT, SNEGSKA (reference sequence). The CDR3 runs to 15 residues. V dropped 3 bases and J dropped 4; count of bases not matched to a gene: 6. CDR3 residues: CSARVSGGGTGELFF. Written as DNA, the CDR3 is TGCAGTGCTAGGGTTAGCGGGGGAGGCACCGGGGAGCTGTTTTTT.

This clonotype was counted ten times or more. CDR3 region: CASSSQASGGPPYNEQFF. DNA for the CDR3: TGTGCCAGTAGTAGTCAAGCTAGCGGGGGGCCGCCCTACAATGAGCAGTTCTTC. The chain couples TRBV19 to TRBJ2-1; TRBD2 matches at 11 bases. V was clipped by 4 bases and J by 2 bases; unmatched bases: 10. Per the germline V gene, CDR1 is LNHDA and CDR2 is SQIVND (reference sequence). This CDR3 is 18 amino acids long. The variable domain in full, with the rest retrieved from reference TRBV19 and TRBJ2-1, is DGGITQSPKYLFRKEGQNVTLSCEQNLNHDAMYWYRQDPGQGLRLIYYSQIVNDFQKGDIAEGYSVSREKKESFPLTVTSAQKNPTAFYLCASSSQASGGPPYNEQFFGPGTRLTVL.

This clonotype was detected many times. The chain is built from TRBV6-2 or TRBV6-3 and TRBJ2-1; D is perhaps TRBD2 (5 bases). Germline values: CDR1 MNHEY, CDR2 SVGEGT. Trimming stripped 2 bases from V and 0 bases from J, with 11 bases between. This CDR3 is 16 amino acids long. The CDR3 is CASSYGKRSSYNEQFF. CDR3 nucleotides: TGTGCCAGCAGTTACGGGAAGCGGAGCTCCTACAATGAGCAGTTCTTC.

This clonotype was counted ten times or more. This chain links TRBV18 with TRBJ2-3; 9 bases are shared with TRBD2. Germline CDR1 KGHSH, CDR2 LQKENI. CDR3 length equals 15 residues. J gave up 3 bases and V 4 bases, and 5 bases lay outside the gene matches. CDR3 sequence (DNA): TGTGCCAGCTCACAGGGACTAGCAAGGACAGATACGCAGTATTTT. Protein sequence: CASSQGLARTDTQYF.

The chain is built from TRBV10-3 and TRBJ1-4; 7 nucleotides align to TRBD1. The CDR3 contains 15 residues. V was pared by 3 bases and J by 8 bases, with 9 bases of the junction left unmatched. CDR1 is ENHRY and CDR2 is SYGVKD in the germline V gene. CDR3 region: CAISDPGQVGEKLFF. The CDR3, as DNA: TGTGCCATCAGTGACCCCGGACAGGTCGGCGAAAAACTGTTTTTT.

In its sample, this clonotype was seen once. The CDR3, as DNA: TGTGCCAGCAGTGACACAGGGGGCGCGACTGAAGCTTTCTTT. Its translation: CASSDTGGATEAFF. The J gene is TRBJ1-1, the V gene TRBV2, with 9 nucleotides matching TRBD1. The CDR3 is 14 residues long. Germline CDR1 reads SNHLY; CDR2 reads FYNNEI. V trimming: 3 bases; J trimming: 5 bases; junction bases outside the gene matches: 4. The complete variable domain, with remaining parts taken from reference TRBV2 and TRBJ1-1, reads EPEVTQTPSHQVTQMGQEVILRCVPISNHLYFYWYRQILGQKVEFLVSFYNNEISEKSEIFDDQFSVERPDGSNFTLKIRSTKLEDSAMYFCASSDTGGATEAFFGQGTRLTVV.

This clonotype was counted ten times or more. CDR3 DNA: TGCAGCGTTGCCCACGGGACAGCCTGGCGCGAGCAGTACTTC. Its protein is CSVAHGTAWREQYF. The chain combines TRBV29-1 with TRBJ2-7, with 7 nucleotides matching TRBD1. With 4 bases clipped from V and 6 bases from J, the junction kept 12 bases outside the gene matches. Germline V lookup: CDR1 SQVTM, CDR2 ANQGSEA. This CDR3 has 14 amino acids.

V is TRBV20-1 and J is TRBJ1-1; D is unclear. Germline CDR1 is DFQATT and CDR2 is SNEGSKA (reference sequence). This CDR3 comprises 13 residues. Trimming removed 3 bases at V and 4 bases at J, with 12 bases between. The CDR3 nucleotides read TGCAGTGCTAGGGTTGGGGTGGGCACTGAAGCTTTCTTT. It encodes CSARVGVGTEAFF.

This chain joins TRBV10-3 and TRBJ1-3; no firm D call. The germline V and J ends were trimmed by 4 bases and 0 bases, with 10 bases remaining between them. The CDR3 runs to 15 residues. Germline V gene data show CDR1 as ENHRY and CDR2 as SYGVKD. For the CDR3, the DNA is TGTGCCATCAGTGGGCCATCTCTCTCTGGAAACACCATATATTTT. This gives the protein CAISGPSLSGNTIYF.

This clonotype was seen repeatedly, ten times or more. The chain links TRBV12-5 to TRBJ1-2; D unclear. Germline V CDR1 and CDR2: LGHNT, FRNRAP. This CDR3 spans 15 amino acids. Trimming took off 0 bases at V and 1 base at J, with 9 bases between the two ends. The CDR3 DNA follows: TGTGCTAGTGGTTTGGTACCGGGGTTTAACTATGGCTACACCTTC. The encoded protein is CASGLVPGFNYGYTF.

DNA for the CDR3: TGTGCCAGTCGGCCAGGGATTATGAACACCGGGGAGCTGTTTTTT. This codes for CASRPGIMNTGELFF. The chain combines TRBV19 with TRBJ2-2, with D possibly matching TRBD1 (5 bases). Germline assignment: CDR1 LNHDA and CDR2 SQIVND (reference sequence). V was cut by 8 bases and J by 1 base, with 14 bases left in between. This CDR3 is built from 15 residues.

The chain uses TRBV7-8 and TRBJ1-4; TRBD1 might be the D (6 bases). V lost 5 bases, J lost 12 bases, and 19 bases lay in between. The germline CDR1 and CDR2 sequences are SGHVS and FQNEAQ. The CDR3 totals 14 residues. The CDR3 sequence is CASSIQGVREELFF. The CDR3 DNA sequence: TGTGCCAGCAGCATACAGGGTGTCCGAGAAGAACTGTTTTTT.

This clonotype was seen ten or more times. The V gene is TRBV20-1, the J gene TRBJ2-1; the D gene is possibly TRBD2 (6 bases). Trimming pared 4 bases from V and 8 bases from J, leaving 18 bases between. This CDR3 is built from 14 residues. Per germline, CDR1 DFQATT and CDR2 SNEGSKA (reference sequence). CDR3 loop: CSAKRGIFRDEQFF. The CDR3 DNA sequence: TGCAGTGCTAAGCGCGGGATTTTCCGGGATGAGCAGTTCTTC.

This clonotype was seen repeatedly, ten times or more. The genes are TRBV11-2 and TRBJ1-1; D is undetermined. CDR1 and CDR2 (germline): SGHAT, FQNNGV. With 4 bases removed from V and 3 bases from J, the gap between germline ends came to 12 bases. The CDR3 runs to 14 residues. CDR3 bases: TGTGCCAGCAGCTGGACGAGGAGGGACACTGAAGCTTTCTTT. Its protein is CASSWTRRDTEAFF.

The chain employs TRBV20-1 and TRBJ1-4; D is possibly TRBD1 (6 bases). V shed 3 bases and J shed 7 bases, with 15 bases lying between them. There are 14 residues in the CDR3. The germline CDR1 and CDR2 sequences are DFQATT and SNEGSKA (reference sequence). The chain's CDR3 is CSASWRGGGEKLFF. Written as DNA, the CDR3 is TGCAGTGCTAGTTGGAGGGGGGGAGGTGAAAAACTGTTTTTT.

The table lists this clonotype with many counts. The gene calls are TRBV11-2 and TRBJ2-3; D possibly corresponds to TRBD1 (5 bases). The CDR3 consists of 14 residues. CDR1 is SGHAT, CDR2 FQNNGV, per germline. Trimming left V 0 bases short and J 1 base short, with 5 bases between. The CDR3 protein is CASSLDRGTDTQYF. The CDR3 DNA reads as TGTGCCAGCAGCTTAGACAGGGGCACAGATACGCAGTATTTT.

This clonotype was counted ten times or more. The chain joins TRBV11-1 to TRBJ2-1; TRBD1 agrees at 7 bases. The V segment lost 1 base and the J segment 4 bases; nucleotides outside the gene matches: 19. The CDR3 sequence is 20 residues long. Germline V gene sequence: CDR1 SGHAT, CDR2 FQDESV (reference sequence). The CDR3 loop is CASSLVYSPTAGTVYNEQFF. CDR3 nucleotides: TGTGCCAGCAGCTTAGTTTATTCACCTACTGCCGGGACAGTTTACAATGAGCAGTTCTTC. Full variable domain (outside the CDR3, taken from reference TRBV11-1 and TRBJ2-1): EAEVAQSPRYKITEKSQAVAFWCDPISGHATLYWYRQILGQGPELLVQFQDESVVDDSQLPKDRFSAERLKGVDSTLKIQPAELGDSAMYLCASSLVYSPTAGTVYNEQFFGPGTRLTVL.

This clonotype was counted at least ten times. This rearrangement joins TRBV12-3 or TRBV12-4 to TRBJ1-1, with D hard to call. The CDR3 length is 11 residues. V lost 2 bases and J 5 bases, leaving 3 bases between the germline ends. The CDR3 coding sequence is TGTGCCAGCAGTTTACGAACTGAAGCTTTCTTT. Encoded protein: CASSLRTEAFF.

The V gene is TRBV20-1, the J gene TRBJ1-2, with TRBD1 matching 11 bases. The CDR3 spans 14 residues. Unmatched junction bases numbered 6, after V lost 6 bases and J lost 3 bases. Germline CDR1 is DFQATT and CDR2 is SNEGSKA (reference sequence). CDR3 protein: CSANRDRGYYGYTF. CDR3 coding DNA: TGCAGTGCGAACCGGGACAGGGGGTACTATGGCTACACCTTC.